This T cell receptor (beta chain) derives from a study of tumor and adjacent non-tumor tissue in lung cancer. As for the study in general: Each sample yielded a few million productive TCRbeta reads on average. Study-wide findings and caveats: Tumor tissue had significantly higher TCR diversity than normal lung.

There are 16 residues in the CDR3. CDR1 is MRHNA, CDR2 SNTAGT, per germline. Trimming removed 1 base at V and 4 bases at J, with 14 bases between. RNA was extracted from bulk tissue without any cell sorting. More than 3 cm separated this lung sample from the edge of the tumor. Only a few counts were recorded for this clonotype. Its specificity is unknown. A modified ARM-PCR protocol with three rounds of nested PCR amplified TCRbeta. One entry per CDR3 protein, called by TCRdb with MiXCR from the multiplex PCR reads. The data contain around 80,000 distinct CDR3 sequences, over 65% of them seen just once; the ten biggest clones take up approximately 40%.

This TCR was recovered from a man in his sixties or seventies with non-small cell lung cancer. Sequencing was done on a sample of distant non-tumor lung tissue. The genes are TRBV6-4 and TRBJ2-1; no firm D call. The CDR3 coding sequence is TGTGCCAGCAGTGACTTTAGTAATACTGATTACAATGAGCAGTTCTTC. Translated: CASSDFSNTDYNEQFF.